This TCR beta chain originates from a study of human T cells and chemical hapten exposure (dated by TCRdb to 2020 to 2022). At the level of the whole study: For sensitization, 2% DPC in acetone was applied to a 2 cm by 2 cm area of upper inner arm skin. Patch tests used Finn chambers with 0.01% DPC on the upper back, scored after 6 days by International Contact Dermatitis Research Group standards. Blood for TCR sequencing was provided by twenty-nine alopecia patients at one to four time points (pre-sensitization, 2, 6 and 24 weeks). Throughout the study period of approximately 23 weeks, patients also received therapeutic DPC doses to the scalp every week. The libraries were sequenced as a pool, and the TCR yield per sample differed mostly because of small variations in library volumes within the pool. Peripheral blood TCR repertoire changes were tracked in vivo in alopecia patients during primary and secondary sensitization to the hapten diphenylcyclopropenone (DPC). Most of the patients in the cohort were female, and the cohort covered alopecia areata with under or over 50% scalp involvement, alopecia totalis and alopecia universalis. Each blood RNA sample was used to sequence both TCR alpha and TCR beta chains. Blood samples were taken from patients before sensitization (week 0) and then at 2, 6 and about 24 weeks after DPC sensitization.

According to the study, the label for this sample's time point signals: patch test 3, about 24 weeks after DPC sensitization. Read against the paper, the sample's treatment or condition label means: therapeutic diphenylcyclopropenone sensitization with weekly scalp DPC. Total RNA was extracted from unfractionated whole blood that had been collected in Tempus Blood RNA tubes. At every patch-test visit, the blood draw took place before the patch test was put on. Patients were eligible if aged 18 to 70, diagnosed with alopecia and judged suitable for DPC therapy, and pregnant patients were excluded. General findings and caveats noted by the study authors: Alopecia, a presumed autoimmune disease, was present in all patients, so the immune response of the patients might differ from that of healthy individuals. Patch test score correlated positively with the number of PT1 expanded TCRs, reaching significance at thresholds 8, 16 and 32 but not at 4. After repeated subsampling, changes were observed in the strength of the expansion versus patch-test correlation and in the threshold at which the correlation became significant. Significantly more large CDR3 similarity clusters were formed by expanded TCRs than by pre-sensitization or healthy control sets, consistent with antigen-driven responses. No change with DPC sensitization was found in the number of TCRs above 1 in 1000 frequency, and no evidence of global repertoire structure alterations was found.

Library preparation was by RACE. The listed sequencing device is NextSeq 500. During library preparation, unique molecular identifiers were attached to individual cDNA molecules so that TCRs could be counted in a quantitative, reproducible way. In the paper's pipeline: A median of about 100,000 TCRs per sample was observed, with a range of about 20,000 to 750,000. The Decombinator software suite was used to annotate the V, J and CDR3 of the TCR reads. Every sample was subsampled to the same number of TCRs (28,000) for the PS versus PT1 abundance plots. TCRs were defined as expanded if absent before sensitization and observed at least eight times at the 2-week time point. The public reads were reanalyzed by TCRdb: fastp trimming at Q25, MiXCR alignment, in-frame beta chains only. Merged by CDR3 protein, the rows form single entries marked with the most common genes and DNA. For this entry, the V and J calls and clone size follow TCRdb and not the study's own pipeline. The sample table holds fewer than 50,000 distinct CDR3 sequences, of which more than 9% were seen once. Jointly, the top ten make up 20% to 30% of the sample.

This clonotype was counted ten times or more. The clone's antigen remains unknown. Base qualities are missing; no much larger clone stands one base away. The V end loses 2 bases and the J end loses 5 bases, and a stretch of 6 bases separates them. Reading from cysteine to phenylalanine, the CDR3 counts 12 amino acids. Just the 36-base CDR3 DNA is kept, in frame starting at base 1. CDR1 and CDR2 (MDHEN, SYDVKM) derive from the germline V gene. This sequence uses TRBV28 and TRBJ1-2; there is no confident call for the D gene. This TCR was sampled from a man in his forties or fifties with alopecia areata. Some clones in this sample may be carry-over from other donors' samples. The sequencing used whole blood, collected in connection with sensitization to the hapten diphenylcyclopropenone (DPC). The sequence in DNA is TGTGCCAGCAGTTTAGGAGAGTATGGCTACACCTTC. The resulting protein is CASSLGEYGYTF.